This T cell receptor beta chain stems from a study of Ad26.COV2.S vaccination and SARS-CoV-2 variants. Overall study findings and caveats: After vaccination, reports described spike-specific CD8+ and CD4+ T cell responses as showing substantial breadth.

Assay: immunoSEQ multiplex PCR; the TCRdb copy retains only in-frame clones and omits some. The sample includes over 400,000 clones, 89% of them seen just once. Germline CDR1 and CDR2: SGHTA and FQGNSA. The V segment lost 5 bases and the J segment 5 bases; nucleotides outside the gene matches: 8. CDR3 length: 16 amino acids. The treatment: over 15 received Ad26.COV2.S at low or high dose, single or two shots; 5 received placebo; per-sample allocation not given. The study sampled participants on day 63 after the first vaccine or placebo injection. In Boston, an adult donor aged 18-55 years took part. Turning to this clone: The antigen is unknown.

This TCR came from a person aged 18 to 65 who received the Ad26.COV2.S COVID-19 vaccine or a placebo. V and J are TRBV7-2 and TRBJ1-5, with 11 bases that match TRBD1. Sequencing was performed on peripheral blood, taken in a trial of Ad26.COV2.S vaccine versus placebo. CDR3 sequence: CASSHTGTGGYQPQHF. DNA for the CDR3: TGTGCCAGCAGCCACACCGGGACAGGGGGTTATCAGCCCCAGCATTTT.